A selection of T cell receptor beta chains follows, all from one sample in a study of T cells after yellow fever vaccination. TCRdb itself ran the 5' RACE reads through MiXCR, one entry per CDR3 protein. The sample carries 500,000 to 650,000 distinct CDR3 sequences, about 14% recorded once. The sample was PBMCs, taken on the day of the yellow fever booster vaccination. The receptors originated from a man younger than 40 who received the YFV17D yellow fever vaccine. The CDR3 runs from the conserved cysteine through the conserved F or W. The order of the fields is V gene, J gene, D gene, clone size, CDR3 DNA, CDR3 protein. D genes are given only for firm matches. Size tells how often a clone was seen (once, few, many) or the class of an expanded clone, and some rows leave it out.

TRBV27	TRBJ2-7	NA	NA	TGTGCCAGCAGTAGACTAGTTGGCTACGAGCAGTACTTC	CASSRLVGYEQYF
TRBV20-1	TRBJ2-4	TRBD2	few	TGCAGTGCTAGCGGGATCGGGAGGTTGGACATTCAGTACTTC	CSASGIGRLDIQYF
TRBV20-1	TRBJ2-5	NA	NA	TGCAGTGCTACTTCACCTAACCGGGAGACCCAGTACTTC	CSATSPNRETQYF
TRBV30	TRBJ2-1	NA	NA	TGTGCCTGGAGCGGGAGCACCTACAATGAGCAGTTCTTC	CAWSGSTYNEQFF
TRBV25-1	TRBJ2-7	NA	few	TGTGCCAGCAGTGACCCTGGGGCTAGCGACTCCTACGAGCAGTACTTC	CASSDPGASDSYEQYF
TRBV20-1	TRBJ2-1	TRBD2	NA	TGCAGTGCTAGAGATCGAGATGGGAGCGGGAGCACCTACAATGAGCAGTTCTTC	CSARDRDGSGSTYNEQFF
TRBV9	TRBJ2-1	NA	NA	TGTGCCAGCAGCGCTTTCGTGGGGGCCTATGAGCAGTTCTTC	CASSAFVGAYEQFF
TRBV7-8	TRBJ2-3	NA	many	TGTGCCAGCAGCTCCGAGGGGAGAAGCACAGATACGCAGTATTTT	CASSSEGRSTDTQYF
TRBV18	TRBJ2-1	NA	few	TGTGCCAGCGCGCCCCAGTCCAGCTCCTACAATGAGCAGTTCTTC	CASAPQSSSYNEQFF
TRBV6-2/TRBV6-3	TRBJ2-1	NA	NA	TGTGCCAGCAGTTACTCGTCCGAGCTCGAGCAGTTCTTC	CASSYSSELEQFF
TRBV7-2	TRBJ1-5	NA	many	TGTGCCAGCAGCGGGAGCAATCAGCCCCAGCATTTT	CASSGSNQPQHF
TRBV7-2	TRBJ1-5	NA	NA	TGTGCCAGCAGCTTTACGACAGGCAATCAGCCCCAGCATTTT	CASSFTTGNQPQHF
TRBV6-2/TRBV6-3	TRBJ2-7	NA	NA	TGTGCCAGCAGCCCCGGCTTAAGGGAGTTTTACGAGCAGTACTTC	CASSPGLREFYEQYF
TRBV15	TRBJ2-7	NA	NA	TGTGCCACCAGCAGAGGTTTCGGGGGCGAGCAGTACTTC	CATSRGFGGEQYF
TRBV7-2	TRBJ1-5	TRBD1	NA	TGTGCCAGCAGCTTAGCCAACAGGGGGCTTGTTCAGCCCCAGCATTTT	CASSLANRGLVQPQHF
TRBV20-1	TRBJ2-7	TRBD2	NA	TGCAGTGCTAGAGATATGCGGGAGGGCGAGCGCGAGCAGTACTTC	CSARDMREGEREQYF
TRBV7-2	TRBJ2-2	NA	NA	TGTGCCAGCAGCTTACCCCATAACACCGGGGAGCTGTTTTTT	CASSLPHNTGELFF
TRBV5-1	TRBJ2-1	NA	few	TGCGCCAGCAGCTTGTCACAGGGAAGCTCCTACAATGAGCAGTTCTTC	CASSLSQGSSYNEQFF
TRBV5-1	TRBJ1-1	NA	few	TGCGCCAGCAGCTTTCGTGGGACCACTGAAGCTTTCTTT	CASSFRGTTEAFF
TRBV28	TRBJ2-7	NA	NA	TGTGCCAGCAAGATCCCGGTTCAGGGGCACAACGAGCAGTACTTC	CASKIPVQGHNEQYF
TRBV5-1	TRBJ2-3	NA	few	TGCGCCAGCAGCGCTGGACAGCCGGGGGGAGATACGCAGTATTTT	CASSAGQPGGDTQYF
TRBV7-6	TRBJ2-7	NA	NA	TGTGCCAGCAGCTTAGATGGCCGCTCCAGCGAGCAGTACTTC	CASSLDGRSSEQYF
TRBV27	TRBJ2-2	NA	few	TGTGCCAGCAGTTCAAGTACCGGGCTAGCCCCCGGGGAGCTGTTTTTT	CASSSSTGLAPGELFF
TRBV7-2	TRBJ2-1	NA	few	TGTGCCAGCAGCTCCGGGGGTGGCAGAACACAGTTCTTC	CASSSGGGRTQFF
TRBV5-1	TRBJ1-2	TRBD1	few	TGCGCCAGCAGCGCAGGGGGCGGAGTTGGCTACACCTTC	CASSAGGGVGYTF
TRBV11-2	TRBJ1-4	NA	few	TGTGCCAGCAGCTTGTGGGGTGAAAAACTGTTTTTT	CASSLWGEKLFF
TRBV2	TRBJ2-1	TRBD2	NA	TGTGCCAGCAGGGGTACTAGCGGAGGAGTCGGTGAGCAGTTCTTC	CASRGTSGGVGEQFF
TRBV7-3	TRBJ2-5	NA	few	TGTGCCAGCAGCTTAAATCAGGGAGTGACCCAGTACTTC	CASSLNQGVTQYF